This T cell receptor (beta chain) appears in the sequencing data of a study of T cells in localized non-small cell lung cancer (TCRdb year 2020). About the full investigation: Comparing tumors with uninvolved tumor-adjacent lungs, the study looked at the T cell repertoires of about 240 patients with early-stage NSCLC. The cohort consisted of around 250 treatment-naive NSCLC patients whose localized lung tumors had been resected. NSCLC patients had a mean age of approximately 72 years, and more than 120 were male and 107 female.

With respect to this clone: Its antigen is unknown. No base-level quality is on record; no much larger clone is a single base apart.

TCR beta CDR3 regions were sequenced from DNA using the immunoSEQ Assay. In the authors' own workflow: T cell density was computed as TCR beta template counts normalized to usable DNA estimated by amplifying housekeeping genes. The preseqR package was used to estimate richness by extrapolating to 400,000 templates for PBMC samples and to 120,000 templates for tissue samples. Clonality was taken to be one minus Pielou's evenness. Differential abundance testing on productive amino-acid clonotypes, with a minimum total count of 5 and an alpha of 0.1, was used to identify tissue-enriched TCRs. Repertoire overlap between compartments was quantified with the Jaccard Index and Morisita Overlap Index. GLIPH grouped TCR beta CDR3s together with public tetramer-defined viral CDR3s, and a viral motif had to include at least three viral sequences and show V-gene enrichment. TCRdb carries this immuneACCESS record with in-frame sequences only. Its versions omit some clonotypes, under half of them owing to an unresolved V gene in the studies checked, with the rest unexplained. That table is the source of V, J and clone size, and D and trimming were worked out from the DNA. For this sample there are over 70,000 clones; just over 90% appear just once. The top ten constitute approximately 4% of the sample.

The germline V gene yields SGHAT for CDR1 and FQNNGV for CDR2. Its CDR3 holds 13 amino acids, cysteine through phenylalanine. The retained sequence is limited to the CDR3, 39 bases, with the frame set at the first base. Deletion took 2 bases off V and 6 bases off J, with a span of 10 bases between the germline ends. Study-wide conclusions, independent of this receptor: Because the study design was exploratory, TCR variables were selected using unadjusted p-values without false-discovery rate correction. Of the top 100 tumor clones, a median of 57 were detected in paired uninvolved adjacent lung; 28 were also among that lung's top 100. Because multi-region sequencing of the tumors was not done, intratumor heterogeneity could not be ruled out. The highest T cell clonality was observed in uninvolved tumor-adjacent lung, where clonality exceeded that of tumor, suggesting that antigenic responses were more focused in uninvolved tumor-adjacent lung. Longer overall survival was associated with higher T cell density in blood, whereas shorter survival was associated with higher clonality in adjacent lung.

At diagnosis, peripheral blood, uninvolved tumor-adjacent lung and tumor were collected and were preserved as a mix of fresh-frozen and FFPE material. For TCR repertoire profiling, the blood samples were analyzed as peripheral blood mononuclear cells. Sequencing was performed on PBMCs, taken before any cancer treatment. The clonotype was recovered from a woman aged 40 to 75 with stage II squamous cell lung carcinoma. The rearranged chain carries TRBV11-2 and TRBJ1-1; the D gene lacks a confident call. The CDR3 protein: CASSLWGGAEAFF. The bases are TGTGCCAGCAGCTTATGGGGTGGTGCTGAAGCTTTCTTT.